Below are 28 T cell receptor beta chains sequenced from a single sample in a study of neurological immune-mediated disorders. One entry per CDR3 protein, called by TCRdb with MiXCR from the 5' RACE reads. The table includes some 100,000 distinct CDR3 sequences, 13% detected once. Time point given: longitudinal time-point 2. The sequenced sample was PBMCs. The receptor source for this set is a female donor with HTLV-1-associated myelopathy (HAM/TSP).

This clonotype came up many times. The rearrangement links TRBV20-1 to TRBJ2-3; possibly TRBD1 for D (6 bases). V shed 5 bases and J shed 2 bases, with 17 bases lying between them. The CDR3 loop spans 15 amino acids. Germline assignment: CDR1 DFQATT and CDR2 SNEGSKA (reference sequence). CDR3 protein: CSAPPVGGYTDTQYF. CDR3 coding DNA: TGCAGTGCTCCCCCAGTAGGGGGTTACACAGATACGCAGTATTTT.

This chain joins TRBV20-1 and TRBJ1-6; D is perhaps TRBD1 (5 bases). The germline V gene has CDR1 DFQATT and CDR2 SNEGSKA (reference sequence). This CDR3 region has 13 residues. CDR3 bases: TGCAGCCTCCGGGACGGACCAAATTCACCCCTCCACTTT. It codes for CSLRDGPNSPLHF.

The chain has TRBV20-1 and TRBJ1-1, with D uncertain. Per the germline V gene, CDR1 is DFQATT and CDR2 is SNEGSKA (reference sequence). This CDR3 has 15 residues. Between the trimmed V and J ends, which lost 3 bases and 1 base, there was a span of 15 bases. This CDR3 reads CSARWAVSSNTEAFF. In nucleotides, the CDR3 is TGCAGTGCTAGGTGGGCAGTGTCTTCGAACACTGAAGCTTTCTTT.

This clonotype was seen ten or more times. The CDR3 region has the DNA TGTGCCAGCAGTTTATCCCTCGGGACAGGGGGTCTAACAGATACGCAGTATTTT. Its translation: CASSLSLGTGGLTDTQYF. This rearrangement joins TRBV12-3 or TRBV12-4 to TRBJ2-3, with 11 positions matching TRBD1. The CDR3 spans 18 residues. V lost 2 bases and J lost 3; bases outside the gene matches: 10.

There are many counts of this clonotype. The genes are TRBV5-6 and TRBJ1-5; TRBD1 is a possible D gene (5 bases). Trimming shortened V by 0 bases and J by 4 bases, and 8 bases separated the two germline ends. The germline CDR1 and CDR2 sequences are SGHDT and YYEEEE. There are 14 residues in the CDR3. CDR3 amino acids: CASSLDRRNQPQHF. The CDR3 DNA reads TGTGCCAGCAGCTTGGACAGGAGAAATCAGCCCCAGCATTTT.

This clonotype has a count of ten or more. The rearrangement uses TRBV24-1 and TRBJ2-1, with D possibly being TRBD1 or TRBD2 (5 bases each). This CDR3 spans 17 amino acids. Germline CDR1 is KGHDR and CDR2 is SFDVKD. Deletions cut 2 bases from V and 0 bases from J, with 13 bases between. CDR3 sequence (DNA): TGTGCCACCAGTGATTCGCTATCAGGGAGCTCCTACAATGAGCAGTTCTTC. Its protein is CATSDSLSGSSYNEQFF.

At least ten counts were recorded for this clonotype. DNA of the CDR3: TGTGCCAGCAGCTTAGATCAGAGGCCCGATACGCAGTATTTT. Translating gives CASSLDQRPDTQYF. The gene calls are TRBV11-2 and TRBJ2-3, with D unclear. The CDR3 is 14 residues long. Germline V gene lookup returns CDR1 SGHAT and CDR2 FQNNGV. Trimming removed 0 bases at V and 6 bases at J, with 10 bases between.

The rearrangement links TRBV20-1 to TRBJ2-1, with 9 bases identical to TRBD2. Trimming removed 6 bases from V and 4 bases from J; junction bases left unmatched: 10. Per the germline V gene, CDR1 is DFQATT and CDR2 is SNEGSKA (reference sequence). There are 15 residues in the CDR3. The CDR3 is CSASTSGKTYNEQFF. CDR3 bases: TGCAGTGCCTCGACTAGCGGAAAAACTTACAATGAGCAGTTCTTC.

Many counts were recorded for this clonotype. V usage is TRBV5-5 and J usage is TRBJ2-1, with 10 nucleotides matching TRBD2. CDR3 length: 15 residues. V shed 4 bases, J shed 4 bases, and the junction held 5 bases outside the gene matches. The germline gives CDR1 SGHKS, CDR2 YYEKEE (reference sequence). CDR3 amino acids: CASSPGLAEYNEQFF. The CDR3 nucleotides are TGTGCCAGCAGCCCCGGACTAGCGGAATACAATGAGCAGTTCTTC.

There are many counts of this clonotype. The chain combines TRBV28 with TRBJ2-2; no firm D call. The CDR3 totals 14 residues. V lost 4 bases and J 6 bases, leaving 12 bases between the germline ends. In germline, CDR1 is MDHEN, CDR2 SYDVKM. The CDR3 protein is CASSSPQWAGELFF. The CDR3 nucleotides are TGTGCCAGCAGTTCCCCGCAATGGGCCGGGGAGCTGTTTTTT. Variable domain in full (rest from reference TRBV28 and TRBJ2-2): DVKVTQSSRYLVKRTGEKVFLECVQDMDHENMFWYRQDPGLGLRLIYFSYDVKMKEKGDIPEGYSVSREKKERFSLILESASTNQTSMYLCASSSPQWAGELFFGEGSRLTVL.

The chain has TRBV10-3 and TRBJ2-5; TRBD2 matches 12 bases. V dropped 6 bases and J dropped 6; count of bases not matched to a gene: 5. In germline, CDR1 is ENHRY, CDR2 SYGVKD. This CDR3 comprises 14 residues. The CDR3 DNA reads TGTGCCATCAGCCGACTAGCGGGGGCCCAGACCCAGTACTTC. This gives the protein CAISRLAGAQTQYF.

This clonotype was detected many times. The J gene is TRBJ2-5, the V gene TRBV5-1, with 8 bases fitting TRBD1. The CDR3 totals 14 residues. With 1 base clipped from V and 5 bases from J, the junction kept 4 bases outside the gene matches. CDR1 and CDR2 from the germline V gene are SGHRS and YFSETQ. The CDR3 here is CASSLQGAMETQYF. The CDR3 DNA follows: TGCGCCAGCAGCTTGCAGGGGGCAATGGAGACCCAGTACTTC.

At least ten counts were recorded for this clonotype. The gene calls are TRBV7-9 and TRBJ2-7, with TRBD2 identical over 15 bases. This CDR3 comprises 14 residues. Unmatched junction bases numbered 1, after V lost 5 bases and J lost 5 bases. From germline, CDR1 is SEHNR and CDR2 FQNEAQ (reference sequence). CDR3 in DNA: TGTGCCAGCAGCAGGACTAGCGGGGGGGACGAGCAGTACTTC. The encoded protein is CASSRTSGGDEQYF. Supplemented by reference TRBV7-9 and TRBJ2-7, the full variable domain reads DTGVSQNPRHKITKRGQNVTFRCDPISEHNRLYWYRQTLGQGPEFLTYFQNEAQLEKSRLLSDRFSAERPKGSFSTLEIQRTEQGDSAMYLCASSRTSGGDEQYFGPGTRLTVT.

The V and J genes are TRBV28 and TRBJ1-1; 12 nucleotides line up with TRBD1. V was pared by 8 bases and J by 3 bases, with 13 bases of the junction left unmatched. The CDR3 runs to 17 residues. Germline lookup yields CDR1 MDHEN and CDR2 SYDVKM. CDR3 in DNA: TGTGCCAGCCCCCCTTATTCCGGGACAGGGGGCGACACTGAAGCTTTCTTT. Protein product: CASPPYSGTGGDTEAFF.

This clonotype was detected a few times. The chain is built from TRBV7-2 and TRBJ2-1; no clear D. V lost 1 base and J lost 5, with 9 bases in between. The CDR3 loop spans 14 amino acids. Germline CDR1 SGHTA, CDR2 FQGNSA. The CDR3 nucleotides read TGTGCCAGCAGCTTAGTGGCCATTAACAATGAGCAGTTCTTC. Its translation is CASSLVAINNEQFF. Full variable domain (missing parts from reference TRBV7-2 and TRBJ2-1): GAGVSQSPSNKVTEKGKDVELRCDPISGHTALYWYRQSLGQGLEFLIYFQGNSAPDKSGLPSDRFSAERTGGSVSTLTIQRTQQEDSAVYLCASSLVAINNEQFFGPGTRLTVL.

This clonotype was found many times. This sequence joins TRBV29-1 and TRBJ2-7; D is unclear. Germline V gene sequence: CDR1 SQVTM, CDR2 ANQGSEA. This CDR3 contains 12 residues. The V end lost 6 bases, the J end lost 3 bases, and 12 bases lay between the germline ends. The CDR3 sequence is CSVTDSHYEQYF. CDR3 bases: TGCAGCGTGACCGACTCGCACTACGAGCAGTACTTC.

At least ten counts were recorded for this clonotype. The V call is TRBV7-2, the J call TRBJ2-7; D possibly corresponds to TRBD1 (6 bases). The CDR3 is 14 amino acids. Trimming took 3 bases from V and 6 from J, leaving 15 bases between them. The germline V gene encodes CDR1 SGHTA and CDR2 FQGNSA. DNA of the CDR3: TGTGCCAGCAGCTTGACTCAGGGGTGGGGCGAGCAGTACTTC. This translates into CASSLTQGWGEQYF.

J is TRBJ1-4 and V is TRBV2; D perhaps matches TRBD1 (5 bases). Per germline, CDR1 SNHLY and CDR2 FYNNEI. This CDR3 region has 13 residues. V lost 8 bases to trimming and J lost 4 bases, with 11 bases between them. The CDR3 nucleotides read TGTGCCAGCTGCCGGGACGGTAATGAAAAACTGTTTTTT. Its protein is CASCRDGNEKLFF.

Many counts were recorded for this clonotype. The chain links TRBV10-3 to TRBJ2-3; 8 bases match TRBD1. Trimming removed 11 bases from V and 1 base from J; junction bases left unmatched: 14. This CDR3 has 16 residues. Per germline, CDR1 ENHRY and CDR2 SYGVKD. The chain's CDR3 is CAAGAGGISGTDTQYF. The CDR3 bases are TGTGCCGCAGGGGCAGGGGGCATTTCGGGCACAGATACGCAGTATTTT.

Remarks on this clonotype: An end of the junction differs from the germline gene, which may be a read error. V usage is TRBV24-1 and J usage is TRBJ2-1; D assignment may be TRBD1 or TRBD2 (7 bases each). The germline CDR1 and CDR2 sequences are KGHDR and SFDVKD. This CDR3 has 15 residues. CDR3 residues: CATSDPQGGGNDQFF. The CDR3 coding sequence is TGTGCCACCAGTGATCCCCAGGGGGGGGGGAATGATCAGTTCTTC.

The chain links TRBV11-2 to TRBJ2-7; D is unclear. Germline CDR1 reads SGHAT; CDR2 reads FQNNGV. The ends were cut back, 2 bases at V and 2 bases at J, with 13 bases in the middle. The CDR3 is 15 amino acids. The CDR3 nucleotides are TGTGCCAGCAGCTTAATTTCCGGGCATGCCTACGAGCAGTACTTC. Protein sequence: CASSLISGHAYEQYF.

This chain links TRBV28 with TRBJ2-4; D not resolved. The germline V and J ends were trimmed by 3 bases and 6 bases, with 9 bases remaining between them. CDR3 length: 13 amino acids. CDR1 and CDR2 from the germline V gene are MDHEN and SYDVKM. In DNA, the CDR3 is TGTGCCAGCAGTTTTACCCGCAGAAACATTCAGTACTTC. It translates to CASSFTRRNIQYF.

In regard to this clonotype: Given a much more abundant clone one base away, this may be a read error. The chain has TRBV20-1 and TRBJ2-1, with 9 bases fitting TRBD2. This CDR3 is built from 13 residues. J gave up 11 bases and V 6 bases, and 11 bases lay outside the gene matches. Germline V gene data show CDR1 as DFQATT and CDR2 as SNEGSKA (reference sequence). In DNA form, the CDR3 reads TGCAGTGCCGGGACTAGCCGGGGGGCCAAGCAGTTCTTC. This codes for CSAGTSRGAKQFF.

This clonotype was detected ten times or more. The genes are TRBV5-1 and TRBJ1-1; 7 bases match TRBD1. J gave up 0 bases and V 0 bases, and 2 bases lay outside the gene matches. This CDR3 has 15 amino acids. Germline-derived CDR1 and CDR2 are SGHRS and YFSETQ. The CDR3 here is CASSLAGGMNTEAFF. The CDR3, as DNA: TGCGCCAGCAGCTTGGCAGGGGGAATGAACACTGAAGCTTTCTTT. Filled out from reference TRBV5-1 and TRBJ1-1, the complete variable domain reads KAGVTQTPRYLIKTRGQQVTLSCSPISGHRSVSWYQQTPGQGLQFLFEYFSETQRNKGNFPGRFSGRQFSNSRSEMNVSTLELGDSALYLCASSLAGGMNTEAFFGQGTRLTVV.

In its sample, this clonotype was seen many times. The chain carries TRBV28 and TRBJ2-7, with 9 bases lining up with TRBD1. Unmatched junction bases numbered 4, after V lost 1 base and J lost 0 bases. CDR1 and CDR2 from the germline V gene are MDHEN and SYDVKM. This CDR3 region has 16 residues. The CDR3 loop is CASSLFGQGLSYEQYF. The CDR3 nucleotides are TGTGCCAGCAGTTTATTTGGACAGGGGCTCTCCTACGAGCAGTACTTC.

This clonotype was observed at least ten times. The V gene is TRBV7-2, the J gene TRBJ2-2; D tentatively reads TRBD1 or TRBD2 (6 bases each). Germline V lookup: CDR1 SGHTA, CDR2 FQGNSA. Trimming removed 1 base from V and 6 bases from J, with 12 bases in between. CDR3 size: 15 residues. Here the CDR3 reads CASSLVRGPAGELFF. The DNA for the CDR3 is TGTGCCAGCAGCTTAGTTCGGGGGCCGGCCGGGGAGCTGTTTTTT.

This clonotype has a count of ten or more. The CDR3 is CASSQLRTVPYEQYF. Written as DNA, the CDR3 is TGCGCCAGCAGCCAACTAAGGACAGTCCCCTACGAGCAGTACTTC. This chain joins TRBV4-1 and TRBJ2-7, with D tentatively TRBD1 (6 bases). The V gene's germline CDR1 is MGHRA and CDR2 YSYEKL. V shed 2 bases and J shed 2 bases, with 13 bases lying between them. The CDR3 has 15 amino acids.

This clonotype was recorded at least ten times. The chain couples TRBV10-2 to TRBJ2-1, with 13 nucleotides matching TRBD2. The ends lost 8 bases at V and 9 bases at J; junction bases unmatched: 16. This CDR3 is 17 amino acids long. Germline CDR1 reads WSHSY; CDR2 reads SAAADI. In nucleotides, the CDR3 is TGCGCCAGCGGCCCCGGACTAGCGGGGGCCCTTAAAACTGAGCAGTTCTTC. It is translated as CASGPGLAGALKTEQFF.